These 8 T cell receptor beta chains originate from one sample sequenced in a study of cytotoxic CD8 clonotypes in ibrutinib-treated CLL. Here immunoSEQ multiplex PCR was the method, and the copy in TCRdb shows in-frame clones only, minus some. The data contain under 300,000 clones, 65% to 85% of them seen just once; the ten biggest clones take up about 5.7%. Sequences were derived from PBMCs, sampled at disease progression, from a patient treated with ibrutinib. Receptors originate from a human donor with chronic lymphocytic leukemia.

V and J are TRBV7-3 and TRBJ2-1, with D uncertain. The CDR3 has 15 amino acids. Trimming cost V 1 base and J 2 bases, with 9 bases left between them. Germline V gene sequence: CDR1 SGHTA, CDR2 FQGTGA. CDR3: CASSLRRVPYNEQFF. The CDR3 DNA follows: TGTGCCAGCAGCTTAAGACGGGTTCCCTACAATGAGCAGTTCTTC.

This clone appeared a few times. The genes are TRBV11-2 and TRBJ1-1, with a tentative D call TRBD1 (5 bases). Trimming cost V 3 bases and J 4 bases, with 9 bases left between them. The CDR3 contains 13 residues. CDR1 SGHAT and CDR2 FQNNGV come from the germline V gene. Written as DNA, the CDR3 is TGTGCCAGCAGCTTGGGGGAGGGCACTGAAGCTTTCTTT. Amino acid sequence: CASSLGEGTEAFF.

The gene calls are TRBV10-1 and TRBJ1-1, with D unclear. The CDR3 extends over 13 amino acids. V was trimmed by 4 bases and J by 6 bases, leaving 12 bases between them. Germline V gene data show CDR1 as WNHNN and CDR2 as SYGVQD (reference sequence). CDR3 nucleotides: TGCGCCAGCAGTGTGGGCCCCCTGTCTGAAGCTTTCTTT. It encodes CASSVGPLSEAFF.

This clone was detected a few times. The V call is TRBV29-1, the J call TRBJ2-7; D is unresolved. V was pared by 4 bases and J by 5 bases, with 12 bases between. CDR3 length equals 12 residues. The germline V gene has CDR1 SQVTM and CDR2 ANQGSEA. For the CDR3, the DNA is TGCAGCGTTGTCTTAGACCGGGACGAGCAGTACTTC. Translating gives CSVVLDRDEQYF.

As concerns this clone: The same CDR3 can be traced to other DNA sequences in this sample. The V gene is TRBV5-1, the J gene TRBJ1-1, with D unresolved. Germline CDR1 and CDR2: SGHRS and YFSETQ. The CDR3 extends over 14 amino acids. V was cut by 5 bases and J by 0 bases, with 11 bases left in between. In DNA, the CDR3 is TGCGCCAGCAGTCCCGGCACCTTGAACACTGAAGCTTTCTTT. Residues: CASSPGTLNTEAFF.

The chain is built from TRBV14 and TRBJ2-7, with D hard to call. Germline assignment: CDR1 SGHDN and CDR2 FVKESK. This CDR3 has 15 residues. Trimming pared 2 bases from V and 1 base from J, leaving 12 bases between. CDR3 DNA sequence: TGTGCCAGCAGCCAATGGGCAGAACTGTCCTACGAGCAGTACTTC. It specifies CASSQWAELSYEQYF. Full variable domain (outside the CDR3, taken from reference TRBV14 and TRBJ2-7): EAGVTQFPSHSVIEKGQTVTLRCDPISGHDNLYWYRRVMGKEIKFLLHFVKESKQDESGMPNNRFLAERTGGTYSTLKVQPAELEDSGVYFCASSQWAELSYEQYFGPGTRLTVT.

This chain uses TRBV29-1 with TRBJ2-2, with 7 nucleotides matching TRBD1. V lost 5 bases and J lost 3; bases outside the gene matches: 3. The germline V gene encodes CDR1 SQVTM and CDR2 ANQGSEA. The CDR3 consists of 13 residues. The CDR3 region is CSVRTGDTGELFF. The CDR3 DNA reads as TGCAGCGTTAGAACAGGGGACACCGGGGAGCTGTTTTTT.

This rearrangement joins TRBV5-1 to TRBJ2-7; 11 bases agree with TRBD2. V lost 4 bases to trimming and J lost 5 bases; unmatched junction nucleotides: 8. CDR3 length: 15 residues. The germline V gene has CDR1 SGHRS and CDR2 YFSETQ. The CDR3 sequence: CASSMTSGIGNEQYF. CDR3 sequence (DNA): TGCGCCAGCAGCATGACTAGCGGGATAGGAAACGAGCAGTACTTC.